This TCR beta chain derives from a study of T cell responses to AZD1222 COVID-19 vaccine. Clones were sequenced by immunoSEQ multiplex PCR, and TCRdb holds only the in-frame ones, with some missing. The sample has roughly 160,000 clones; 92% are singletons. CDR3 length: 18 amino acids. Per the germline V gene, CDR1 is MDHEN and CDR2 is SYDVKM. The germline V and J ends were trimmed by 1 base and 0 bases, with 16 bases remaining between them. The chain has TRBV28 and TRBJ1-3; D is unresolved. This sequence originates from an adult in good health. The source was peripheral blood, collected on day 0 of MenACWY control vaccination. The CDR3 reads CASSLFLPGTSSGNTIYF. The CDR3 DNA is TGTGCCAGCAGTTTATTTTTGCCGGGAACGAGCTCTGGAAACACCATATATTTT.